Each of the 20 T cell receptor beta chains below was sequenced from the same sample in a study of T cell responses to AZD1222 COVID-19 vaccine. Sequenced by immunoSEQ multiplex PCR; TCRdb stores in-frame clones only, minus some. This table holds 150,000 to 180,000 clones, about 88% found once. This specimen was peripheral blood, taken on day 0 of AZD1222 vaccination. The receptors were gathered from an adult in good health.

The rearrangement uses TRBV7-8 and TRBJ2-1; D gene unclear. Germline CDR1 is SGHVS and CDR2 is FQNEAQ. The ends were cut back, 2 bases at V and 2 bases at J, with 10 bases in the middle. The CDR3 length is 15 residues. Here the CDR3 DNA reads TGTGCCAGCAGCTTAACAGACCCGACCTACAATGAGCAGTTCTTC. Translation: CASSLTDPTYNEQFF.

This clone was recorded only once. This chain connects TRBV19 to TRBJ1-6; D is perhaps TRBD1 (6 bases). Trimming shortened V by 6 bases and J by 5 bases, and 11 bases separated the two germline ends. The germline V gene has CDR1 LNHDA and CDR2 SQIVND (reference sequence). The CDR3 contains 14 residues. CDR3 DNA sequence: TGTGCCAGTAGGGAGACAGGAAATAATTCACCCCTCCACTTT. As protein: CASRETGNNSPLHF.

V and J are TRBV11-3 and TRBJ1-6; 9 nucleotides line up with TRBD1. The germline gives CDR1 SGHNT, CDR2 YENEEA. The CDR3 extends over 15 amino acids. Trimming cost V 4 bases and J 7 bases; bases outside gene matches: 5. The CDR3 nucleotides are TGTGCCAGCAGCTCCAGGACAGGGGAGAATTCACCCCTCCACTTT. Translated: CASSSRTGENSPLHF.

This clone was recorded only once. This sequence joins TRBV9 and TRBJ2-2, with a weak D call TRBD1 (5 bases). The CDR3 is 16 residues long. V lost 5 bases, J lost 0 bases, and 14 bases lay in between. The V gene's germline CDR1 is SGDLS and CDR2 YYNGEE. Here the CDR3 reads CASSPVGHANTGELFF. CDR3 DNA sequence: TGTGCCAGCAGTCCTGTGGGGCACGCGAACACCGGGGAGCTGTTTTTT.

The CDR3 here is CASSYGGNTEAFF. DNA for the CDR3: TGTGCCAGCAGTTACGGGGGAAACACTGAAGCTTTCTTT. This chain links TRBV6-2 or TRBV6-3 with TRBJ1-1, with TRBD1 as a possible D gene (5 bases). Per the germline V gene, CDR1 is MNHEY and CDR2 is SVGEGT. V dropped 2 bases and J dropped 2 bases, with 6 bases sitting between them. CDR3 length: 13 amino acids.

Regarding this clone: The same CDR3 arises from other DNA sequences in this sample as well. The gene calls are TRBV9 and TRBJ1-6; D is perhaps TRBD1 (6 bases). V was shortened by 2 bases and J by 7 bases, with 10 bases between the two germline ends. Germline loops: CDR1 SGDLS, CDR2 YYNGEE. This CDR3 has 14 residues. CDR3: CASSVGGSNSPLHF. The CDR3 region has the DNA TGTGCCAGCAGCGTCGGGGGCAGCAATTCACCCCTCCACTTT.

The rearrangement links TRBV7-9 to TRBJ1-5; D remains ambiguous. Germline loops: CDR1 SEHNR, CDR2 FQNEAQ (reference sequence). V lost 5 bases and J lost 5, with 13 bases in between. The CDR3 loop spans 14 amino acids. The CDR3 DNA reads as TGTGCCAGCAGCGGCCCTTCGGGCGATCAGCCCCAGCATTTT. Its protein is CASSGPSGDQPQHF.

The chain combines TRBV6-2 or TRBV6-3 with TRBJ1-3, with D uncertain. This CDR3 comprises 15 residues. Trimming left V 5 bases short and J 1 base short, with 12 bases between. In germline, CDR1 is MNHEY, CDR2 SVGEGT. CDR3 in DNA: TGTGCCAGCAGTGACGGACCGTTATCTGGAAACACCATATATTTT. Its translation: CASSDGPLSGNTIYF.

V usage is TRBV19 and J usage is TRBJ2-3; 8 nucleotides align to TRBD2. Germline-derived CDR1 and CDR2 are LNHDA and SQIVND (reference sequence). The CDR3 has 15 residues. V was clipped by 5 bases and J by 6 bases; unmatched bases: 10. For the CDR3, the DNA is TGTGCCAGTAGTGCCACCGGGACTAGGGTGGATACGCAGTATTTT. It encodes CASSATGTRVDTQYF.

The chain combines TRBV3-1 (or the pseudogene TRBV3-2) with TRBJ1-5; D remains ambiguous. The CDR3 loop spans 15 amino acids. The germline V and J ends were trimmed by 1 base and 2 bases, with 9 bases remaining between them. Looked up from germline, CDR1 is LGHDT and CDR2 is YNNKEL (reference sequence). The CDR3 here is CASSQGGMGNQPQHF. CDR3 sequence (DNA): TGTGCCAGCAGCCAAGGAGGAATGGGCAATCAGCCCCAGCATTTT.

The chain links TRBV6-5 to TRBJ2-7; D may be TRBD1 (6 bases). The V end lost 6 bases, the J end lost 5 bases, and 11 bases lay between the germline ends. Germline loops: CDR1 MNHEY, CDR2 SVGAGI. This CDR3 region has 12 residues. CDR3 bases: TGTGCCAGCAGACAACAGGGCAACGAGCAGTACTTC. Translated: CASRQQGNEQYF.

The chain joins TRBV9 to TRBJ2-1, with 10 nucleotides matching TRBD1. The CDR3 has 12 residues. Germline V gives CDR1 SGDLS, CDR2 YYNGEE. The CDR3 coding sequence is TGTGCTACCGGGACAGGGGTCAATGAGCAGTTCTTC. Translated: CATGTGVNEQFF.

The chain has TRBV19 and TRBJ2-5, with TRBD2 matching 9 bases. The CDR3 runs 15 residues. Trimming at V came to 6 bases and at J to 5 bases, leaving 10 bases not matched to a gene. Germline loops: CDR1 LNHDA, CDR2 SQIVND (reference sequence). DNA for the CDR3: TGTGCCAGTAGCGATCCCCTAGCGGGGCGGGAGACCCAGTACTTC. Translation: CASSDPLAGRETQYF.

The chain uses TRBV9 and TRBJ1-6, with 7 bases fitting TRBD1. Germline-derived CDR1 and CDR2 are SGDLS and YYNGEE. J was trimmed by 5 bases and V by 3 bases; bases with no gene match: 8. CDR3 length: 16 residues. The chain's CDR3 is CASSGSTGENNSPLHF. The CDR3 region has the DNA TGTGCCAGCAGCGGCAGTACAGGGGAAAATAATTCACCCCTCCACTTT.

The chain uses TRBV6-1 and TRBJ1-5; D is unclear. The V end was cut by 2 bases, the J end by 5 bases, with 7 bases between. CDR1 is MNHNS, CDR2 SASEGT, per germline. The CDR3 spans 13 residues. CDR3 sequence reads: CASSERGDQPQHF. The DNA of the CDR3 is TGTGCCAGCAGTGAAAGAGGCGATCAGCCCCAGCATTTT.

V and J are TRBV5-4 and TRBJ2-1; D unclear. From germline, CDR1 is SGHNT and CDR2 YYREEE (reference sequence). The CDR3 totals 13 residues. V gave up 2 bases and J gave up 6 bases, with 9 bases separating them. The CDR3 reads CASSLAGPNEQFF. In DNA form, the CDR3 reads TGTGCCAGCAGCTTAGCAGGACCCAATGAGCAGTTCTTC.

The V call is TRBV6-5, the J call TRBJ1-1; the D gene is possibly TRBD1 (5 bases). The germline CDR1 and CDR2 sequences are MNHEY and SVGAGI. The CDR3 is 16 residues long. V gave up 2 bases and J gave up 2 bases, with 15 bases separating them. The CDR3 protein is CASSYLRRQPNTEAFF. CDR3 coding DNA: TGTGCCAGCAGTTACCTTCGCCGACAGCCAAACACTGAAGCTTTCTTT.

The rearrangement uses TRBV28 and TRBJ1-2, with 8 bases matching TRBD1. The trim removed 4 bases at V and 2 bases at J, leaving 6 bases unmatched. Germline loops: CDR1 MDHEN, CDR2 SYDVKM. This CDR3 has 15 residues. The CDR3: CASSSGQGRNYGYTF. CDR3 nucleotide sequence: TGTGCCAGCAGTTCCGGACAGGGAAGGAACTATGGCTACACCTTC.

This clone appeared a few times. The chain couples TRBV5-1 to TRBJ1-3, with D unresolved. V was trimmed by 0 bases and J by 0 bases, leaving 4 bases between them. CDR1 SGHRS and CDR2 YFSETQ come from the germline V gene. The CDR3 is made up of 14 amino acids. CDR3 sequence: CASSLDSSGNTIYF. CDR3 in DNA: TGCGCCAGCAGCTTGGACAGCTCTGGAAACACCATATATTTT.

The chain has TRBV6-1 and TRBJ2-7; D is uncertain. V lost 4 bases to trimming and J lost 2 bases, with 21 bases between them. The CDR3 is 17 amino acids. Per the germline V gene, CDR1 is MNHNS and CDR2 is SASEGT. The CDR3 region is CASSGRWHPPLAYEQYF. DNA of the CDR3: TGTGCCAGCAGTGGTCGGTGGCACCCTCCCCTGGCCTACGAGCAGTACTTC.